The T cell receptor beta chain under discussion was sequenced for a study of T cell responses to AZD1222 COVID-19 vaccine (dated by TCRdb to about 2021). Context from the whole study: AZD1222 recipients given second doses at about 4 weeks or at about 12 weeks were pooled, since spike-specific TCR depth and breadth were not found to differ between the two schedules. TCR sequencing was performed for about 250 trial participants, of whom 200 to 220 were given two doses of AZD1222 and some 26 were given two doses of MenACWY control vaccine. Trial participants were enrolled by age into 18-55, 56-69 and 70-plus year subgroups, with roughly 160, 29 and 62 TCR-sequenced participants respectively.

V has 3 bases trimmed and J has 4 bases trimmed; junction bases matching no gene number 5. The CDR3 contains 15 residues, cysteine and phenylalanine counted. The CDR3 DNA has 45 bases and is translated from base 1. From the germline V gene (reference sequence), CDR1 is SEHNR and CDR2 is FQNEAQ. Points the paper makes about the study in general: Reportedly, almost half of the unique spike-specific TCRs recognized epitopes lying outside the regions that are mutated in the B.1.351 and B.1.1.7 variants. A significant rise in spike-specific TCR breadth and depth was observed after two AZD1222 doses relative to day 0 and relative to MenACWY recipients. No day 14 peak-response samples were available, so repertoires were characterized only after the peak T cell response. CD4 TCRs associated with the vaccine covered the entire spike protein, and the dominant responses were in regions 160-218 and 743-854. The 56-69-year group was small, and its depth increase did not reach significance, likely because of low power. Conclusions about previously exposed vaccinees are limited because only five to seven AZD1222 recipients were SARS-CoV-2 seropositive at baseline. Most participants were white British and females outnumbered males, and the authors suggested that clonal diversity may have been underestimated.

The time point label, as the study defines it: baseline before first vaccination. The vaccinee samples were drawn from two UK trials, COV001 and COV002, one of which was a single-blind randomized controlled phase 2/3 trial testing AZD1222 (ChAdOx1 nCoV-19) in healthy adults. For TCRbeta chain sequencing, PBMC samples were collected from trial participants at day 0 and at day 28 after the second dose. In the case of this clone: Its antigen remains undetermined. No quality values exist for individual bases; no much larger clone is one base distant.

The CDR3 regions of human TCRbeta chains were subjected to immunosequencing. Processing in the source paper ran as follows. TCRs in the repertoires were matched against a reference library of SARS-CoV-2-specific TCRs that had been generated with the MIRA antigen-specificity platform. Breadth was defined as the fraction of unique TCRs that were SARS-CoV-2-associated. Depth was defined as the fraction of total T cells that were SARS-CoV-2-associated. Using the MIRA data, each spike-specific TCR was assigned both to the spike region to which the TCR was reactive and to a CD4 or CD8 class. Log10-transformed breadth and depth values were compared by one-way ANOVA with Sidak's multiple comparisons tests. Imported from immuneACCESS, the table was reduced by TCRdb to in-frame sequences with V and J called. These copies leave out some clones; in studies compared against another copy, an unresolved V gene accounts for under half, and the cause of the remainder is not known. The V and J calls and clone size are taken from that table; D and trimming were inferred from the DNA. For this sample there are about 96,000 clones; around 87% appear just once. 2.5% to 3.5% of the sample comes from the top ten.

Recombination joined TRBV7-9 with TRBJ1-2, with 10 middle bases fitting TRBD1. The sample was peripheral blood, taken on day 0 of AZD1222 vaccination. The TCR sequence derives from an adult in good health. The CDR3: CASSFGDRGVYGYTF. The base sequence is TGTGCCAGCAGCTTCGGGGACAGGGGAGTCTATGGCTACACCTTC.